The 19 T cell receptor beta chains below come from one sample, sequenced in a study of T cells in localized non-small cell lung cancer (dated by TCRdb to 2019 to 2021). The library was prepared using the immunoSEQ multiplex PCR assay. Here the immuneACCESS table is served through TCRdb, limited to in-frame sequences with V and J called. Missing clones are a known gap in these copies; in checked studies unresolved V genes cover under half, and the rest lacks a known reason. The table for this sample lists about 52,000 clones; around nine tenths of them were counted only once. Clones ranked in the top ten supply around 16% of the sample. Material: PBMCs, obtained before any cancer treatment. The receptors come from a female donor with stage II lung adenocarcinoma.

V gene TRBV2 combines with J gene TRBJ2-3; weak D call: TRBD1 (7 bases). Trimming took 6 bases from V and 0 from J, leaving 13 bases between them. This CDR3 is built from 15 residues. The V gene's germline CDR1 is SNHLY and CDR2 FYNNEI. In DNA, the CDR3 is TGTGCCAGCAGGGGAGGCAGGGGGAGCACAGATACGCAGTATTTT. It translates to CASRGGRGSTDTQYF. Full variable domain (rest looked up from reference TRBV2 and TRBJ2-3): EPEVTQTPSHQVTQMGQEVILRCVPISNHLYFYWYRQILGQKVEFLVSFYNNEISEKSEIFDDQFSVERPDGSNFTLKIRSTKLEDSAMYFCASRGGRGSTDTQYFGPGTRLTVL.

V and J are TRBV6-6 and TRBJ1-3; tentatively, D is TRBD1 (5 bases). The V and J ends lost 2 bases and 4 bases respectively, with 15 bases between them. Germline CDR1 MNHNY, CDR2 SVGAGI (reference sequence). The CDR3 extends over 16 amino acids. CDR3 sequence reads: CASSYGGRGQGNTIYF. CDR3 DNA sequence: TGTGCCAGCAGTTACGGTGGGAGGGGTCAAGGAAACACCATATATTTT.

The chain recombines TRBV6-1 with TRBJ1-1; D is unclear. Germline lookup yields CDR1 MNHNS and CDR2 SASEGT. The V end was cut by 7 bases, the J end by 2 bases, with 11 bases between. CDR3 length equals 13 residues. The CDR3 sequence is CASKRPYNTEAFF. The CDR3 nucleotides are TGTGCCAGCAAACGGCCGTATAACACTGAAGCTTTCTTT.

Here the CDR3 reads CASSVGVAGATDTQYF. The CDR3 coding sequence is TGTGCCAGCAGCGTGGGGGTCGCGGGGGCCACAGATACGCAGTATTTT. The V gene is TRBV11-3, the J gene TRBJ2-3; TRBD2 is a possible D gene (7 bases). The CDR3 length is 16 residues. The ends were cut back, 5 bases at V and 2 bases at J, with 17 bases in the middle. CDR1 and CDR2 (germline): SGHNT, YENEEA.

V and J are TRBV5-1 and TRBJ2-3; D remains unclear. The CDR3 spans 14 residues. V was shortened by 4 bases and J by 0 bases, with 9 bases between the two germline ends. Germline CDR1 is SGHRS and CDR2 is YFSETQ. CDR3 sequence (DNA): TGCGCCAGCAGCGTGGGCCTCAGCACAGATACGCAGTATTTT. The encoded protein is CASSVGLSTDTQYF.

The CDR3 is CASSGYGNYGYTF. The CDR3, as DNA: TGCGCCAGCAGTGGTTACGGGAACTATGGCTACACCTTC. The chain couples TRBV10-1 to TRBJ1-2; no reliable D call. This CDR3 has 13 residues. Germline CDR1 reads WNHNN; CDR2 reads SYGVQD (reference sequence). Trimming removed 4 bases at V and 2 bases at J, with 8 bases between.

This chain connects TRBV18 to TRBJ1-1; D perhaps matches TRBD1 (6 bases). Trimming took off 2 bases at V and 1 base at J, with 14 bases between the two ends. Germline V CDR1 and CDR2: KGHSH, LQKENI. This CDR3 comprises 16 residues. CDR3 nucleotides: TGTGCCAGCTCACCAAATCCCCAGGGGAGGAACACTGAAGCTTTCTTT. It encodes CASSPNPQGRNTEAFF. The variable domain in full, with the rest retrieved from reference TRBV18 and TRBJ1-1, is NAGVMQNPRHLVRRRGQEARLRCSPMKGHSHVYWYRQLPEEGLKFMVYLQKENIIDESGMPKERFSAEFPKEGPSILRIQQVVRGDSAAYFCASSPNPQGRNTEAFFGQGTRLTVV.

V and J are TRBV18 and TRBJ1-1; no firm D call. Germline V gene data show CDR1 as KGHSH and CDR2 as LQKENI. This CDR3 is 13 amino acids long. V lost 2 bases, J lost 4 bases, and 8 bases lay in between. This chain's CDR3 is CASSPSQTTEAFF. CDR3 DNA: TGTGCCAGCTCACCATCACAGACCACTGAAGCTTTCTTT.

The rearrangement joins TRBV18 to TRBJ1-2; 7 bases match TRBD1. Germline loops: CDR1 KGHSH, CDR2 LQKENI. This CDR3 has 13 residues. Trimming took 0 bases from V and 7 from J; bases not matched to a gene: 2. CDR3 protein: CASSPPRGLGYTF. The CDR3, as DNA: TGTGCCAGCTCACCACCGAGGGGGCTTGGCTACACCTTC.

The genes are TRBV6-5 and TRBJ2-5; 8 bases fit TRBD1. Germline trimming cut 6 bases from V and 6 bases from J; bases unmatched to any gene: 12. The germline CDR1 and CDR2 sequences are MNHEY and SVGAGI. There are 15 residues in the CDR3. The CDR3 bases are TGTGCCAGCAGCTCCCCAGGGGGCGCCCCGAAGACCCAGTACTTC. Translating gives CASSSPGGAPKTQYF.

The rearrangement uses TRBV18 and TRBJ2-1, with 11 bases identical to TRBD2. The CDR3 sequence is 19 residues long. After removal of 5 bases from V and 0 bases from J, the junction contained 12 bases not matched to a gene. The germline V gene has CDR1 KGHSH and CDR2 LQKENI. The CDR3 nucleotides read TGTGCCAGCTCATTAACTAGCGGGGGTACCATCAGCTCCTACAATGAGCAGTTCTTC. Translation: CASSLTSGGTISSYNEQFF.

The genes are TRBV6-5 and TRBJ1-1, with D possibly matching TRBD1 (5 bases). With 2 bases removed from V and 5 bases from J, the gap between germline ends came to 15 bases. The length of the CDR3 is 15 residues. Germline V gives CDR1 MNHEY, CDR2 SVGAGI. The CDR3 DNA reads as TGTGCCAGCAGTTACCGCCGGGGGATAATGACTGAAGCTTTCTTT. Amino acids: CASSYRRGIMTEAFF.

CDR3 sequence (DNA): TGCGCCAGCAGCTCGTCGGGGGGCTACGAGCAGTACTTC. Its protein product is CASSSSGGYEQYF. V and J are TRBV5-1 and TRBJ2-7; 7 bases line up with TRBD2. Germline trimming cut 3 bases from V and 3 bases from J; bases unmatched to any gene: 3. Looked up from germline, CDR1 is SGHRS and CDR2 is YFSETQ. The CDR3 has 13 residues.

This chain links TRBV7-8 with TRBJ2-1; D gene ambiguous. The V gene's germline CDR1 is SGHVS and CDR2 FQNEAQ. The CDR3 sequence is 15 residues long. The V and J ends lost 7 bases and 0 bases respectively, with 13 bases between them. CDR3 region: CASTLGDSSYNEQFF. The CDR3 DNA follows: TGTGCCAGCACCCTTGGGGATAGCTCCTACAATGAGCAGTTCTTC.

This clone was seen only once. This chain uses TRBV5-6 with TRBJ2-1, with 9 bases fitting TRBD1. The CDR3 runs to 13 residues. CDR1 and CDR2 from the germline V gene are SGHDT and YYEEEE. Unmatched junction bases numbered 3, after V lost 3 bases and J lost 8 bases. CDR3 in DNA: TGTGCCAGCAGCTCGAACAGGGGGCATGAGCAGTTCTTC. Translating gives CASSSNRGHEQFF.

The CDR3 coding sequence is TGCGCCAGCAGCTGCCTCCGGGACAGAGCCTTGGTCACAGATACGCAGTATTTT. It encodes CASSCLRDRALVTDTQYF. The V call is TRBV23-1, the J call TRBJ2-3; 7 bases line up with TRBD1. TRBV23-1 is marked as an open reading frame, function uncertain. Losses at the gene ends were 6 bases for V and 2 bases for J; bases not matched to a gene: 17. CDR3 length: 18 residues.

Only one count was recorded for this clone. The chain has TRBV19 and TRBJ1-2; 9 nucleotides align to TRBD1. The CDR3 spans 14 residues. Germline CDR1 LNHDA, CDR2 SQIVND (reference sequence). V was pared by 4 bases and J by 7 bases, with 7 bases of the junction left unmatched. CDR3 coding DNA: TGTGCCAGTAGTAAGGACAGGGGTTCAGGTGGCTACACCTTC. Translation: CASSKDRGSGGYTF.

This CDR3 is CASSFRAGTFYGYTF. The CDR3 coding sequence is TGCGCCAGCAGCTTTAGGGCAGGGACGTTTTATGGCTACACCTTC. The V and J genes are TRBV5-1 and TRBJ1-2; D is perhaps TRBD1 (5 bases). Germline CDR1 SGHRS, CDR2 YFSETQ. This CDR3 has 15 residues. Trimming took 2 bases from V and 5 from J, leaving 16 bases between them.

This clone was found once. CDR3 amino acids: CSVHQDLVIDEQFF. CDR3 sequence (DNA): TGCAGCGTTCATCAGGACCTAGTAATAGATGAGCAGTTCTTC. The chain employs TRBV29-1 and TRBJ2-1; D remains unclear. The germline gives CDR1 SQVTM, CDR2 ANQGSEA. V dropped 5 bases and J dropped 8 bases, with 19 bases sitting between them. This CDR3 spans 14 amino acids.